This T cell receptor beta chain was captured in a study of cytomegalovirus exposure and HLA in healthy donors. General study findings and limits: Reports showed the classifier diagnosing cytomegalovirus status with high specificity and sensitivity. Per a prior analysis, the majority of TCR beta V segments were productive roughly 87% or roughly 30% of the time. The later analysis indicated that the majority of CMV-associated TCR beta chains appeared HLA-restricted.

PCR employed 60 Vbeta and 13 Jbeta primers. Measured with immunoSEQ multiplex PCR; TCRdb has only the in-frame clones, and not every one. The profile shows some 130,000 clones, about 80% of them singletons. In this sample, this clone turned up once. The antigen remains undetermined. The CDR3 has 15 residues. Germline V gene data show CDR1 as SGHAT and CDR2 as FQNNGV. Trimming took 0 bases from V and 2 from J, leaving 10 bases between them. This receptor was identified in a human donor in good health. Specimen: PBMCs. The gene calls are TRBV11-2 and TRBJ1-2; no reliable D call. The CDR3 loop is CASSLDRSINYGYTF. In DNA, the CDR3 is TGTGCCAGCAGCTTAGATCGCAGTATAAACTATGGCTACACCTTC.